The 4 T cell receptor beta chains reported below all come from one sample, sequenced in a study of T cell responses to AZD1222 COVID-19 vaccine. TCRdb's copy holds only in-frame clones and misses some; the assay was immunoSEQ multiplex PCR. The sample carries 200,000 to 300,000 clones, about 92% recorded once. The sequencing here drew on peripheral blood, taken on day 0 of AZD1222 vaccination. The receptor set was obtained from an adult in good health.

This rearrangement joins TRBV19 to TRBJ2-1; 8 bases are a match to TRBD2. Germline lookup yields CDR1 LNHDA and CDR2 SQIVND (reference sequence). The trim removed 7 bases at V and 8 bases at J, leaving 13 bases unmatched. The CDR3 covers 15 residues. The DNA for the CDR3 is TGTGCCAGTACCCCCCGTGCGGCGGGAGGCTATGAGCAGTTCTTC. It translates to CASTPRAAGGYEQFF.

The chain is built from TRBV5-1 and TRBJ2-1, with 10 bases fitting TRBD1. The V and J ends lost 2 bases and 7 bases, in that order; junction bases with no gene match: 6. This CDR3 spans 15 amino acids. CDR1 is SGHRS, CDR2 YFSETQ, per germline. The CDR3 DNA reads TGCGCCAGCAGCTTCGGGACAGGGGTAGGGAATGAGCAGTTCTTC. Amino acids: CASSFGTGVGNEQFF.

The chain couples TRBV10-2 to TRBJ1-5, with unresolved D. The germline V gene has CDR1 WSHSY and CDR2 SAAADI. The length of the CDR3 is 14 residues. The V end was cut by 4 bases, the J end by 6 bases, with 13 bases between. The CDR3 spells CASSVDNYFQPQHF. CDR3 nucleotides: TGCGCCAGCAGTGTTGACAACTATTTTCAGCCCCAGCATTTT.

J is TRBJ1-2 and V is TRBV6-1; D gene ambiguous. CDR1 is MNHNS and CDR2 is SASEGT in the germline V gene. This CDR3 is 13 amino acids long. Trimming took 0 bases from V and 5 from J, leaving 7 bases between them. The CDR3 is CASSEARQYGYTF. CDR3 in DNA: TGTGCCAGCAGTGAAGCGAGGCAGTATGGCTACACCTTC.